A single sample gave rise to the 16 T cell receptor beta chains below, sequenced in a study of identical twins. TCRdb analysed the 5' RACE reads with MiXCR anew, one entry per CDR3 protein. This table holds around 340,000 distinct CDR3 sequences, roughly 10% found once. Sample: naive T cells sorted from blood. These TCRs come from a woman between 50 and 59 years old in good health.

This clonotype was counted a few times. The rearrangement links TRBV9 to TRBJ2-1; TRBD2 aligns across 12 bases. This CDR3 comprises 17 residues. Losses at the gene ends were 4 bases for V and 4 bases for J; bases not matched to a gene: 9. Germline CDR1 and CDR2: SGDLS and YYNGEE. CDR3 DNA sequence: TGTGCCAGCAGCCCTCTCCTGGGACTAGCGGGTTACAATGAGCAGTTCTTC. It codes for CASSPLLGLAGYNEQFF.

The CDR3: CASSLGSVVTEAFF. The CDR3 coding sequence is TGCGCCAGCAGCTTGGGATCAGTCGTCACTGAAGCTTTCTTT. V usage is TRBV5-1 and J usage is TRBJ1-1; D is uncertain. CDR1 is SGHRS and CDR2 is YFSETQ in the germline V gene. V was trimmed by 0 bases and J by 4 bases, leaving 10 bases between them. The CDR3 length is 14 residues.

This clonotype was counted only a few times. The chain carries TRBV15 and TRBJ2-1; D possibly matches TRBD1 or TRBD2 (5 bases each). The CDR3 is made up of 17 amino acids. Germline values: CDR1 LNHNV, CDR2 YYDKDF (reference sequence). Trimming stripped 0 bases from V and 0 bases from J, with 12 bases between. CDR3: CATSRERGSSSYNEQFF. CDR3 sequence (DNA): TGTGCCACCAGCAGAGAGAGGGGAAGTAGCTCCTACAATGAGCAGTTCTTC.

J is TRBJ2-6 and V is TRBV6-5; D unresolved. CDR1 and CDR2 from the germline V gene are MNHEY and SVGAGI. V gave up 0 bases and J gave up 0 bases, with 18 bases separating them. This CDR3 spans 20 amino acids. CDR3 coding DNA: TGTGCCAGCAGTTACTCGATCCCCGAAGATTATAGCTCTGGGGCCAACGTCCTGACTTTC. This codes for CASSYSIPEDYSSGANVLTF.

This clonotype was seen ten or more times. This chain connects TRBV18 to TRBJ2-6, with D possibly TRBD1 on 6 matching bases. Per the germline V gene, CDR1 is KGHSH and CDR2 is LQKENI. The CDR3 is made up of 17 amino acids. With 2 bases removed from V and 0 bases from J, the gap between germline ends came to 11 bases. The CDR3 protein is CASSPRQTGSGANVLTF. The CDR3 DNA is TGTGCCAGCTCACCAAGACAGACAGGCTCTGGGGCCAACGTCCTGACTTTC.

CDR3 region: CASYSGRLTYNEQFF. The CDR3 bases are TGTGCCAGCTACAGCGGTCGGCTCACCTACAATGAGCAGTTCTTC. V is TRBV7-8 and J is TRBJ2-1; the D gene is possibly TRBD2 (5 bases). Germline lookup yields CDR1 SGHVS and CDR2 FQNEAQ. Trimming left V 8 bases short and J 2 bases short, with 16 bases between. This CDR3 has 15 amino acids. The variable domain in full, completed from reference TRBV7-8 and TRBJ2-1, reads GAGVSQSPRYKVAKRGQDVALRCDPISGHVSLFWYQQALGQGPEFLTYFQNEAQLDKSGLPSDRFFAERPEGSVSTLKIQRTQQEDSAVYLCASYSGRLTYNEQFFGPGTRLTVL.

J is TRBJ2-5 and V is TRBV7-8, with 12 bases identical to TRBD2. The CDR3 loop spans 15 amino acids. V was clipped by 5 bases and J by 5 bases; unmatched bases: 6. Germline lookup yields CDR1 SGHVS and CDR2 FQNEAQ. Written as DNA, the CDR3 is TGTGCCAGCAGCGCTAGCGGGAGGGCCAGTGAGACCCAGTACTTC. Encoded protein: CASSASGRASETQYF.

This clonotype was seen ten or more times. The chain couples TRBV12-3 or TRBV12-4 to TRBJ2-5; D remains ambiguous. The ends were cut back, 4 bases at V and 2 bases at J, with 5 bases in the middle. The CDR3 length is 12 residues. In DNA form, the CDR3 reads TGTGCCAGCAGTTACTTTCAAGAGACCCAGTACTTC. Translated, it gives CASSYFQETQYF.

This clonotype was detected only a few times. The V call is TRBV19, the J call TRBJ1-2, with D possibly TRBD1 on 6 matching bases. The V gene's germline CDR1 is LNHDA and CDR2 SQIVND (reference sequence). The CDR3 runs to 13 residues. Trimming took off 11 bases at V and 8 bases at J, with 21 bases between the two ends. In nucleotides, the CDR3 is TGTGCCGGCTCCTACAGGGTCGGGCAAGGCTACACCTTC. This gives the protein CAGSYRVGQGYTF.

This clonotype was seen more than once but under ten times. This sequence joins TRBV29-1 and TRBJ2-5, with D possibly matching TRBD1 (5 bases). In germline, CDR1 is SQVTM, CDR2 ANQGSEA. CDR3 length: 12 amino acids. Trimming removed 4 bases at V and 5 bases at J, with 11 bases between. The CDR3 loop is CSVVGVAETQYF. The DNA for the CDR3 is TGCAGCGTTGTAGGGGTAGCCGAGACCCAGTACTTC.

At least ten counts were recorded for this clonotype. The chain couples TRBV13 to TRBJ1-2; 7 bases agree with TRBD1. V shed 5 bases, J shed 2 bases, and the junction held 5 bases outside the gene matches. Germline V CDR1 and CDR2: PRHDT, FYEKMQ (reference sequence). CDR3 length equals 14 residues. The CDR3 DNA reads TGTGCCAGCAGCCCGGAGGGACAGAACTATGGCTACACCTTC. Protein product: CASSPEGQNYGYTF.

This clonotype came up a few times. The rearrangement uses TRBV6-5 and TRBJ2-1, with TRBD2 identical over 7 bases. The trim removed 4 bases at V and 0 bases at J, leaving 6 bases unmatched. Germline CDR1 is MNHEY and CDR2 is SVGAGI. CDR3 length: 16 residues. CDR3 DNA sequence: TGTGCCAGCAGTTGGTTGGGCGGGAGCTCCTACAATGAGCAGTTCTTC. Translating it yields CASSWLGGSSYNEQFF.

V gene TRBV20-1 combines with J gene TRBJ1-1; perhaps TRBD1 as D (6 bases). V was shortened by 3 bases and J by 0 bases, with 23 bases between the two germline ends. CDR1 is DFQATT, CDR2 SNEGSKA, per germline (reference sequence). The length of the CDR3 is 18 residues. The CDR3 reads CSASRPLPNRDMNTEAFF. DNA of the CDR3: TGCAGTGCTAGCCGCCCCCTGCCCAACAGGGACATGAACACTGAAGCTTTCTTT.

This clonotype was picked up a small number of times. The V gene is TRBV5-1, the J gene TRBJ2-3; 7 bases line up with TRBD2. Germline V gene sequence: CDR1 SGHRS, CDR2 YFSETQ. The J segment lost 2 bases and the V segment lost 2 bases, leaving 5 bases of the junction unmatched. The length of the CDR3 is 15 residues. Here the CDR3 reads CASSFSGTITDTQYF. The DNA for the CDR3 is TGCGCCAGCAGCTTTTCCGGGACTATCACAGATACGCAGTATTTT.

This chain uses TRBV24-1 with TRBJ2-3, with TRBD1 matching 8 bases. Losses at the gene ends were 3 bases for V and 3 bases for J; bases not matched to a gene: 4. CDR3 length: 15 residues. Germline CDR1 and CDR2: KGHDR and SFDVKD. CDR3 DNA: TGTGCCACCAGTGATCGACAGGGGCCGACAGATACGCAGTATTTT. It translates to CATSDRQGPTDTQYF.

The chain uses TRBV7-7 and TRBJ2-5; the D gene is possibly TRBD1 (6 bases). Trimming removed 5 bases from V and 5 bases from J, with 15 bases in between. CDR1 and CDR2 from the germline V gene are SSHAT and FNYEAQ (reference sequence). The CDR3 has 14 amino acids. DNA for the CDR3: TGTGCCAGCAGCAAGGTGTCAGGGGACGAGACCCAGTACTTC. It codes for CASSKVSGDETQYF.